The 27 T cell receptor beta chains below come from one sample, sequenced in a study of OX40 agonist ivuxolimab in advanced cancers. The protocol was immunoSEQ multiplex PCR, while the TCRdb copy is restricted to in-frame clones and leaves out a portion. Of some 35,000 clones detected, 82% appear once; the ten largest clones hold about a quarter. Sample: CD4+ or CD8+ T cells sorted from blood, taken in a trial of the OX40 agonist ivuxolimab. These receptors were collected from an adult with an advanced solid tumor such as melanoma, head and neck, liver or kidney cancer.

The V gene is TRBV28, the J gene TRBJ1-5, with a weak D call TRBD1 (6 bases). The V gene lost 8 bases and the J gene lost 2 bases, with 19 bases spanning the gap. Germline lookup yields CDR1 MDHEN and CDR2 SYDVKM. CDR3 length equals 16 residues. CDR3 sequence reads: CASGTGGPVGNQPQHF. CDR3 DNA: TGTGCCAGCGGAACGGGGGGGCCGGTGGGCAATCAGCCCCAGCATTTT.

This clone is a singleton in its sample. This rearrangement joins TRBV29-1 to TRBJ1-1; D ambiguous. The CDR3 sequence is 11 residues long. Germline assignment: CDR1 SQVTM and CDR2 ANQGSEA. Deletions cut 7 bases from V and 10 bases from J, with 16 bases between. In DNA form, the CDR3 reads TGCAGCGCTCTGGGAGAACGCTTAGCTTTCTTT. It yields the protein CSALGERLAFF.

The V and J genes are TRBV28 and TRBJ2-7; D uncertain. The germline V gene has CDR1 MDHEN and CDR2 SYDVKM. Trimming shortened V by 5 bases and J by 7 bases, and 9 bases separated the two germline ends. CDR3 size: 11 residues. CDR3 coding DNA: TGTGCCAGCAGTCCCTACAGAGAGCAGTACTTC. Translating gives CASSPYREQYF.

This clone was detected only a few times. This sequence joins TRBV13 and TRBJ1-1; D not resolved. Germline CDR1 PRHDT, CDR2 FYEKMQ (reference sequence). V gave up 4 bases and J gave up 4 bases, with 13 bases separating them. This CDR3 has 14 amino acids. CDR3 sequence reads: CASSSWSWGTEAFF. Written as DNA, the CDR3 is TGTGCCAGCAGCTCCTGGAGTTGGGGCACTGAAGCTTTCTTT.

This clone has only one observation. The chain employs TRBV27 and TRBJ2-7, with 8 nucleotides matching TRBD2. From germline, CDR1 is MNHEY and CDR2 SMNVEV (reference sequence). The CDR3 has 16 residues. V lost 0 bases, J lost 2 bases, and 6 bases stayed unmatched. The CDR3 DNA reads TGTGCCAGCAGTTTATCGGTATCGGGAGGGACCTACGAGCAGTACTTC. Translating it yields CASSLSVSGGTYEQYF.

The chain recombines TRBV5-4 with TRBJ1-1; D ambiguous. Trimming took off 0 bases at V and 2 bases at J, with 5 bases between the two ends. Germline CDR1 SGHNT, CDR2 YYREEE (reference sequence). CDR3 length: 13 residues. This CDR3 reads CASSLGVNTEAFF. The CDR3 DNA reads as TGTGCCAGCAGCTTGGGGGTAAACACTGAAGCTTTCTTT.

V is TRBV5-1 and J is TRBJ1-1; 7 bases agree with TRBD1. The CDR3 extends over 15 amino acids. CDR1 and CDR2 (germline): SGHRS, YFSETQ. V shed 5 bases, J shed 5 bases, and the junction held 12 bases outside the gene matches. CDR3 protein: CASSPLGGARTEAFF. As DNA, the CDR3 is TGCGCCAGCAGTCCATTAGGGGGCGCGAGGACTGAAGCTTTCTTT.

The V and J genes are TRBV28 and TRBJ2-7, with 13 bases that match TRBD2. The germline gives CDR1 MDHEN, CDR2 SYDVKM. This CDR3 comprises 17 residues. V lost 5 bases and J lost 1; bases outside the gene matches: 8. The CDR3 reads CASSGLAGVSRSYEQYF. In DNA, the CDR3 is TGTGCCAGCAGTGGACTAGCGGGAGTATCGCGGTCCTACGAGCAGTACTTC.

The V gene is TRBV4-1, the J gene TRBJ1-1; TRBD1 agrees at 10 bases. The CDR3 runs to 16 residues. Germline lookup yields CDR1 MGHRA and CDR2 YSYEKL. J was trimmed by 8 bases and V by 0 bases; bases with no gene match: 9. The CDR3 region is CASSQDEGTGDAEAFF. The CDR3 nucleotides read TGCGCCAGCAGCCAAGATGAGGGGACAGGGGACGCGGAAGCTTTCTTT.

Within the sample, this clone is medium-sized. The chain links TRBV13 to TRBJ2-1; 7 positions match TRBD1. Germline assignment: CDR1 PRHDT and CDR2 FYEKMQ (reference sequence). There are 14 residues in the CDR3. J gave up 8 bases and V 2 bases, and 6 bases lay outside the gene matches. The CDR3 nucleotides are TGTGCCAGCAGCTTACGGACAGGTTGGGATGAGCAGTTCTTC. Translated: CASSLRTGWDEQFF. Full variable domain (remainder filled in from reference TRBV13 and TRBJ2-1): AAGVIQSPRHLIKEKRETATLKCYPIPRHDTVYWYQQGPGQDPQFLISFYEKMQSDKGSIPDRFSAQQFSDYHSELNMSSLELGDSALYFCASSLRTGWDEQFFGPGTRLTVL.

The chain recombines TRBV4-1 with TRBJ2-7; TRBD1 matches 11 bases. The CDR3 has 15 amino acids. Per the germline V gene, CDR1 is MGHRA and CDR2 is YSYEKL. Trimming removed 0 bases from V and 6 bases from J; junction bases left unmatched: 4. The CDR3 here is CASSQEGQGVGEQYF. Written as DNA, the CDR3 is TGCGCCAGCAGCCAAGAGGGACAGGGGGTAGGCGAGCAGTACTTC.

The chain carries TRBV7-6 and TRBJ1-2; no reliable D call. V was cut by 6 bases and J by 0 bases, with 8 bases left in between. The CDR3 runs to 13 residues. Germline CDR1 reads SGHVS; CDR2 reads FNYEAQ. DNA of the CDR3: TGTGCCAGCAGTTCTACAGCTAACTATGGCTACACCTTC. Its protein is CASSSTANYGYTF.

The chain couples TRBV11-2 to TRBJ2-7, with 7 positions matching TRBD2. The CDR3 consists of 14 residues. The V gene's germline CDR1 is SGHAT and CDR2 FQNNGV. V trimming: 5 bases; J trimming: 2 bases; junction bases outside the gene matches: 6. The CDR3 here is CASSHRGTTYEQYF. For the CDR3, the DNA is TGTGCCAGCAGCCACCGCGGGACTACCTACGAGCAGTACTTC.

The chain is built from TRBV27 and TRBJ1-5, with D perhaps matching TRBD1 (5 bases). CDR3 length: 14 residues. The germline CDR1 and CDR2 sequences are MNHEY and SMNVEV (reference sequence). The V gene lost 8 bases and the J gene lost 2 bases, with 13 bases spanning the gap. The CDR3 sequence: CASGNRGGNQPQHF. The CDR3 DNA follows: TGTGCCAGCGGAAATCGGGGGGGCAATCAGCCCCAGCATTTT.

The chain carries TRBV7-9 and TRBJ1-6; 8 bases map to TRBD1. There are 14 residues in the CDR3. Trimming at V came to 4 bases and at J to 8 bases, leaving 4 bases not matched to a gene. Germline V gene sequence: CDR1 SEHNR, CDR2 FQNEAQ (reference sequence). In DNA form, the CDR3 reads TGTGCCAGCAGCTCGACAGGGGAACATTCACCCCTCCACTTT. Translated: CASSSTGEHSPLHF.

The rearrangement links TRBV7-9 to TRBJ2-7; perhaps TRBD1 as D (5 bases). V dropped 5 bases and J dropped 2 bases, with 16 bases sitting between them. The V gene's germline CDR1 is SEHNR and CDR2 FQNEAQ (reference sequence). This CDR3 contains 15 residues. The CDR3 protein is CASSPSDSRTYEQYF. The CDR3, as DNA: TGTGCCAGCAGCCCATCCGACAGCCGAACCTACGAGCAGTACTTC.

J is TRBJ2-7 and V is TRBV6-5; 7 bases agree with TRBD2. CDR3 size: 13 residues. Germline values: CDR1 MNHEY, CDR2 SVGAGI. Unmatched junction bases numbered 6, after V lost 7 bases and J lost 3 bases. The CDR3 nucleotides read TGTGCCAGCAATCAGGGAGGGGACTACGAGCAGTACTTC. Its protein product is CASNQGGDYEQYF.

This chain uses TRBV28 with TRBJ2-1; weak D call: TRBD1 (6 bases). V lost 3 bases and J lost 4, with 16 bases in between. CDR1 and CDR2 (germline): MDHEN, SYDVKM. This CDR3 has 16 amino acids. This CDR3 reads CASSLSAGAGYNEQFF. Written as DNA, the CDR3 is TGTGCCAGCAGTTTGTCGGCAGGGGCTGGGTACAATGAGCAGTTCTTC.

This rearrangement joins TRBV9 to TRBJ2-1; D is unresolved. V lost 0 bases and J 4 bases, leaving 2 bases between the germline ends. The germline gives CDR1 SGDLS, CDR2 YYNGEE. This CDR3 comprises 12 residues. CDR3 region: CASSVEYNEQFF. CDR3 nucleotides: TGTGCCAGCAGCGTAGAGTACAATGAGCAGTTCTTC.

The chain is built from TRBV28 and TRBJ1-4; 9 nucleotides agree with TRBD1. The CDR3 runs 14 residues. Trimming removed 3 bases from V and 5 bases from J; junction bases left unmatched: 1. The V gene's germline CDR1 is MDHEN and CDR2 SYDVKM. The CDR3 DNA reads TGTGCCAGCAGTTTGGGGACAGGGAATGAAAAACTGTTTTTT. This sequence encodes CASSLGTGNEKLFF. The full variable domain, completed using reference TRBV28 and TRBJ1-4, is DVKVTQSSRYLVKRTGEKVFLECVQDMDHENMFWYRQDPGLGLRLIYFSYDVKMKEKGDIPEGYSVSREKKERFSLILESASTNQTSMYLCASSLGTGNEKLFFGSGTQLSVL.

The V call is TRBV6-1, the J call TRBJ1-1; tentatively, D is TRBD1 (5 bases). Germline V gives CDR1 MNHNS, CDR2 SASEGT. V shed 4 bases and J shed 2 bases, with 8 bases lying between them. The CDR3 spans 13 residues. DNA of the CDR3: TGTGCCAGCAGTGTCGGACAAAACACTGAAGCTTTCTTT. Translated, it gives CASSVGQNTEAFF.

The CDR3, as DNA: TGTGCCAGCAGTGGGGGGACAGGGGGAAGCGGGGCCAACGTCCTGACTTTC. Translated, it gives CASSGGTGGSGANVLTF. V usage is TRBV6-4 and J usage is TRBJ2-6; TRBD1 agrees at 11 bases. V lost 4 bases and J lost 4; bases outside the gene matches: 6. The CDR3 totals 17 residues. CDR1 is MRHNA and CDR2 is SNTAGT in the germline V gene.

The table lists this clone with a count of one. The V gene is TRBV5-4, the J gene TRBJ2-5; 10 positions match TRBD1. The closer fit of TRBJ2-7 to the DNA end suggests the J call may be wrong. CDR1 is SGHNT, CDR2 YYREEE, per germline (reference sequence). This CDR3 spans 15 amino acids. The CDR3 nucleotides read TGTGCCAGCAGCCACGGGACAGGGGAACTCTACGAGCAGTACTTC. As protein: CASSHGTGELYEQYF.

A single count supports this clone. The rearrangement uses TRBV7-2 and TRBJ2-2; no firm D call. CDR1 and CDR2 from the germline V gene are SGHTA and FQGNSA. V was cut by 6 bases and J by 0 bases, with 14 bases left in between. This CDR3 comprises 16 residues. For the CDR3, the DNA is TGTGCCAGCAGTTTTTCCCTCACATCGAACACCGGGGAGCTGTTTTTT. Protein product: CASSFSLTSNTGELFF.

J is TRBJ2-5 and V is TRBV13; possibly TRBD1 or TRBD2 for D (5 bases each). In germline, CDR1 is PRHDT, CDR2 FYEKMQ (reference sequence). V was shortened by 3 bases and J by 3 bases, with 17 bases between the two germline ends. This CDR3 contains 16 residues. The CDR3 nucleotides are TGTGCCAGCAGCTTGGAGGCAGGGCAGGGCGAAGAGACCCAGTACTTC. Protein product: CASSLEAGQGEETQYF. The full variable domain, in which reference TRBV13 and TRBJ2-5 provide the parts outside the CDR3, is AAGVIQSPRHLIKEKRETATLKCYPIPRHDTVYWYQQGPGQDPQFLISFYEKMQSDKGSIPDRFSAQQFSDYHSELNMSSLELGDSALYFCASSLEAGQGEETQYFGPGTRLLVL.

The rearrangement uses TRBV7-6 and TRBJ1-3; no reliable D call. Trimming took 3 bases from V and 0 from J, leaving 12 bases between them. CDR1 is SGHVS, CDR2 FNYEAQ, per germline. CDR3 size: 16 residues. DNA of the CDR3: TGTGCCAGCAGCTTGGACCCCGTCGGCTCTGGAAACACCATATATTTT. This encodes CASSLDPVGSGNTIYF.

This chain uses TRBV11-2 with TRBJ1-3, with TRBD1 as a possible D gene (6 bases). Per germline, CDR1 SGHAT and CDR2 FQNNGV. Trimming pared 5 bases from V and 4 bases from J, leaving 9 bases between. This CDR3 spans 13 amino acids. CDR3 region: CASSPGVGNTIYF. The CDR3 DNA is TGTGCCAGCAGCCCAGGGGTGGGAAACACCATATATTTT. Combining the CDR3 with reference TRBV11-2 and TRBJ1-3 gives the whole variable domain EAGVAQSPRYKIIEKRQSVAFWCNPISGHATLYWYQQILGQGPKLLIQFQNNGVVDDSQLPKDRFSAERLKGVDSTLKIQPAKLEDSAVYLCASSPGVGNTIYFGEGSWLTVV.